The rows below give T cell receptor beta chains drawn from one sample of a study of blood T cell repertoires in COVID-19. Assay: immunoSEQ multiplex PCR; the TCRdb copy retains only in-frame clones and omits some. The repertoire holds a few hundred thousand clones, approximately 88% seen once, with around 13% in the top ten. Sample: peripheral blood. These receptors all come from a woman aged 45-65 years with COVID-19, enrolled during active disease. Both conserved end residues are part of each CDR3. The order of the fields is CDR3 protein, CDR3 DNA, clone size, J gene, D gene, V gene. A D gene is named only where the DNA matches it firmly. Expanded clones get a size class; other rows say once, few or many, or leave the size out.

CATRRYEQYF TGTGCCACCAGGAGGTACGAGCAGTACTTC . TRBJ2-7 . TRBV28
CASSVEGATGELFF TGTGCCAGCAGTGTAGAGGGGGCGACCGGGGAGCTGTTTTTT . TRBJ2-2 TRBD1 TRBV2
CASSSPSEGTGKDTQYF TGTGCCAGCAGTTCTCCCTCGGAAGGGACAGGGAAAGATACGCAGTATTTT . TRBJ2-3 TRBD1 TRBV28
CASSIDLRSYGYTF TGTGCCAGTAGTATAGATCTTCGCAGCTATGGCTACACCTTC . TRBJ1-2 . TRBV19
CASSQLGQIQPQHF TGCGCCAGCAGCCAGTTGGGACAAATTCAGCCCCAGCATTTT . TRBJ1-5 . TRBV4-1
CASGNRGSEQYF TGTGCCAGCGGAAACAGGGGCAGCGAGCAGTACTTC few TRBJ2-7 TRBD1 TRBV27
CATAGRYEQYF TGTGCCACCGCGGGGAGATACGAGCAGTACTTC . TRBJ2-7 . TRBV10-3
CASSNRDTLNYGYTF TGTGCCAGCAGCAATCGGGACACTCTAAACTATGGCTACACCTTC . TRBJ1-2 . TRBV9
CASSEARTFYEQYF TGTGCCAGCAGTGAAGCTAGAACCTTCTACGAGCAGTACTTC . TRBJ2-7 . TRBV6-1
CASSLSGGARNEQFF TGTGCCAGCAGCCTATCCGGGGGGGCCCGCAATGAGCAGTTCTTC . TRBJ2-1 TRBD2 TRBV7-3
CASSRISGGYTF TGTGCCAGCAGCCGAATTTCGGGAGGCTACACCTTC . TRBJ1-2 . TRBV25-1
CASARGGARDYGYTF TGTGCCAGCGCCCGCGGGGGGGCAAGGGACTATGGCTACACCTTC . TRBJ1-2 . TRBV27
CAWDQGAGEKLFF TGTGCCTGGGATCAGGGGGCGGGTGAAAAACTGTTTTTT . TRBJ1-4 TRBD1 TRBV30